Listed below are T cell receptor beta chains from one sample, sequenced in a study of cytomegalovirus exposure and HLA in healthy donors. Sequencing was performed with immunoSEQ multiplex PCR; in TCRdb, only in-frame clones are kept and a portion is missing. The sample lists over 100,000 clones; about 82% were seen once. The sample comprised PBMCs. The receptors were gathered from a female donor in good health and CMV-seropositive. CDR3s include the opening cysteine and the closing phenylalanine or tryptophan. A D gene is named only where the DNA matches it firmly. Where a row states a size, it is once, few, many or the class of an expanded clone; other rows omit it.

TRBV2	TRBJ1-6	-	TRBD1	CASSKDRPPLNSPLHF	TGTGCCAGCAGTAAGGACAGGCCCCCGCTTAATTCACCCCTCCACTTT
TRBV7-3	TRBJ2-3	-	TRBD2	CASSGLSSTDTQYF	TGTGCCAGCTCGGGACTATCTAGCACAGATACGCAGTATTTT
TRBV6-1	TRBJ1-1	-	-	CASRDGGSEAFF	TGTGCCAGCAGGGACGGCGGGAGTGAAGCTTTCTTT
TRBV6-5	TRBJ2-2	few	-	CASKPGYHGELFF	TGTGCCAGCAAACCAGGGTATCACGGGGAGCTGTTTTTT
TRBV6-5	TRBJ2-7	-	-	CASSYSRFYEQYF	TGTGCCAGCAGTTACTCGCGTTTCTACGAGCAGTACTTC
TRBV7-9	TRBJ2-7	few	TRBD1	CASSAGTGSLFSYEQYF	TGTGCCAGCAGCGCCGGGACAGGGTCCCTGTTCTCCTACGAGCAGTACTTC
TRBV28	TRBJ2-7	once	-	CASSLPLTREVSYEQYF	TGTGCCAGCAGTTTACCCCTGACTAGGGAGGTATCCTACGAGCAGTACTTC
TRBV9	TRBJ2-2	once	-	CASSPFQEATGELFF	TGTGCCAGCAGCCCTTTTCAGGAGGCCACCGGGGAGCTGTTTTTT
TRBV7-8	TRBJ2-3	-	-	CASSHEFTDTQYF	TGTGCCAGCAGCCATGAGTTCACAGATACGCAGTATTTT
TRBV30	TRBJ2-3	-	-	CAWRTSITDTQYF	TGTGCCTGGAGGACTAGTATCACAGATACGCAGTATTTT
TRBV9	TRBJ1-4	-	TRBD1	CASSVDGTDEKLFF	TGTGCCAGCAGCGTAGACGGGACAGATGAAAAACTGTTTTTT
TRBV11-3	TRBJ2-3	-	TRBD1	CASSFWGQESDTQYF	TGTGCCAGCAGCTTTTGGGGACAGGAGTCAGATACGCAGTATTTT
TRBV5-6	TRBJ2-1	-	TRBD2	CASNEAGLLFNEQFF	TGTGCCAGCAACGAAGCGGGACTACTCTTCAATGAGCAGTTCTTC
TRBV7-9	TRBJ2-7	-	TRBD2	CASSQGLAEYEQYF	TGTGCCAGCAGCCAGGGACTAGCGGAATACGAGCAGTACTTC
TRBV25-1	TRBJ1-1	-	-	CASSELRGEAFF	TGTGCCAGCAGTGAATTGAGGGGGGAAGCTTTCTTT
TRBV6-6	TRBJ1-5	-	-	CASSQGSQPQHF	TGTGCCAGCAGCCAGGGTTCTCAGCCCCAGCATTTT
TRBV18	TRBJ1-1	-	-	CASSPEQVNTEAFF	TGTGCCAGCTCACCAGAACAGGTGAACACTGAAGCTTTCTTT
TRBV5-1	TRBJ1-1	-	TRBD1	CASSLGQGVAFF	TGCGCCAGCAGCCTCGGACAGGGTGTGGCTTTCTTT
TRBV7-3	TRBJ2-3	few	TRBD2	CASKLAGGPGADTQYF	TGTGCCAGCAAGCTAGCGGGAGGGCCGGGGGCAGATACGCAGTATTTT
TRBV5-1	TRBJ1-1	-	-	CASSLQVSTEAFF	TGCGCCAGCAGCCTCCAGGTTTCTACTGAAGCTTTCTTT
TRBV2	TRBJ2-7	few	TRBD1	CASSQRRGPDYEQYF	TGTGCCAGCAGTCAACGAAGGGGGCCCGACTACGAGCAGTACTTC
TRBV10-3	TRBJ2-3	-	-	CAIREAGRTDTQYF	TGTGCCATCAGAGAGGCGGGGCGCACAGATACGCAGTATTTT
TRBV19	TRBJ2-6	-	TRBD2	CASWGLGGSGANVLTF	TGTGCCAGTTGGGGACTAGGGGGATCTGGGGCCAACGTCCTGACTTTC
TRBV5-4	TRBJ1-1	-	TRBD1	CASSRDRLNTEAFF	TGTGCCAGCAGCAGGGACAGACTCAACACTGAAGCTTTCTTT
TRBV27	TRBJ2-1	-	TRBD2	CASSLSGLALNEQFF	TGTGCCAGCAGTTTATCGGGACTAGCGCTCAATGAGCAGTTCTTC
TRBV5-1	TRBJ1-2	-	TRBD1	CASSLVRDSANYGYTF	TGCGCCAGCAGCTTGGTTCGGGACAGCGCTAACTATGGCTACACCTTC
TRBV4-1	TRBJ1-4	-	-	CASSPAGVSGATNEKLFF	TGCGCCAGCAGCCCAGCTGGGGTGTCAGGGGCAACTAATGAAAAACTGTTTTTT
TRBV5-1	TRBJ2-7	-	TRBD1	CASSAGTGGFRTYEQYF	TGCGCCAGCAGCGCCGGGACAGGGGGCTTCAGAACCTACGAGCAGTACTTC
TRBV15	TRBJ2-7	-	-	CATSAYRESSYEQYF	TGTGCCACCAGCGCTTACAGGGAAAGTAGTTACGAGCAGTACTTC
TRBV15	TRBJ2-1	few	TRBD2	CAVSSGGGLRQFF	TGTGCCGTTTCTAGCGGGGGGGGCCTCCGGCAGTTCTTC
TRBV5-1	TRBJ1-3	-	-	CASTPAGGQGNTIYF	TGCGCCAGCACTCCGGCCGGGGGGCAAGGAAACACCATATATTTT
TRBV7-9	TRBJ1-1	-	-	CASSPGLVSGDTEAFF	TGTGCCAGCAGCCCAGGCCTTGTTTCCGGGGACACTGAAGCTTTCTTT
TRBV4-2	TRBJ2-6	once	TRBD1	CASSQGQGASGANVLTF	TGTGCCAGCAGCCAGGGACAGGGGGCGTCTGGGGCCAACGTCCTGACTTTC
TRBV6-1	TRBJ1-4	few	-	CASAPGHSNEKLFF	TGTGCCAGCGCACCGGGACACTCTAATGAAAAACTGTTTTTT
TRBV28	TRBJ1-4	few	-	CASSTPGATNEKLFF	TGTGCCAGCAGTACTCCCGGGGCAACTAATGAAAAACTGTTTTTT
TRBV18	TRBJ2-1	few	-	CASSPSRNEQFF	TGTGCCAGCTCACCGTCGAGGAATGAGCAGTTCTTC
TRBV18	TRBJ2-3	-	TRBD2	CASSPGLAAGGGTDTQYF	TGTGCCAGCTCACCAGGCCTAGCGGCAGGAGGTGGCACAGATACGCAGTATTTT
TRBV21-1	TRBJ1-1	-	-	CASSSPGAGSHNEAFF	TGTGCCAGCAGCTCCCCTGGGGCTGGGTCCCATAATGAAGCTTTCTTT
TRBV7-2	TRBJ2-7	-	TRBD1	CASSSGTVSYEQYF	TGTGCCAGCAGCTCCGGGACAGTCTCCTACGAGCAGTACTTC
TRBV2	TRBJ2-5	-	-	CASRAEETQYF	TGTGCCAGCAGGGCCGAAGAGACCCAGTACTTC
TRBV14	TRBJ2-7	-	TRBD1	CASSPWGDRGQEQYF	TGTGCCAGCAGCCCATGGGGAGACAGGGGGCAGGAGCAGTACTTC
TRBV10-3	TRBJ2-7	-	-	CAISDRLASDEQYF	TGTGCCATCAGTGACCGGCTAGCGAGCGACGAGCAGTACTTC
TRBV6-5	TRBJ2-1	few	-	CASSEEEAYNEQFF	TGTGCCAGCAGCGAGGAGGAGGCTTACAATGAGCAGTTCTTC
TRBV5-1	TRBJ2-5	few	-	CASSLKISSPQETQYF	TGCGCCAGCAGCTTAAAAATCAGTTCCCCCCAAGAGACCCAGTACTTC
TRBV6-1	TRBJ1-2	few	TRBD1	CASSAKQGAVYGYTF	TGTGCCAGCAGTGCTAAACAGGGGGCTGTCTATGGCTACACCTTC
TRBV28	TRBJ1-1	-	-	CASSLKGWVNTEAFF	TGTGCCAGCAGTTTAAAGGGGTGGGTGAACACTGAAGCTTTCTTT
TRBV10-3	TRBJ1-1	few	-	CAIQRDTMNTEAFF	TGTGCCATTCAACGGGACACCATGAACACTGAAGCTTTCTTT